This paragraph reports one T cell receptor (beta chain). Its antigen is unknown. Germline CDR1 and CDR2: SGHRS and YFSETQ. This CDR3 has 16 residues. V lost 4 bases, J lost 8 bases, and 21 bases lay in between. PCR amplification relied on 60 Vbeta primers (plus 13 Jbeta primers). Repertoires were generated with immunoSEQ multiplex PCR, while TCRdb's copy carries only in-frame clones and drops some. The data contain about 59,000 clones, about 80% of them singletons. This sample stems from a study of cytomegalovirus exposure and HLA in healthy donors. Overall study findings and caveats: Most TCR sequences were uncommon, yet certain public TCRs appeared in many donors.

V and J are TRBV5-1 and TRBJ1-4, with a weak D call TRBD1 (6 bases). The clonotype comes from a man aged 35-49 years in good health and CMV-seronegative. The specimen was PBMCs. The CDR3 sequence is CASSPQRAGGGEKLFF. CDR3 nucleotide sequence: TGCGCCAGCAGCCCACAGCGGGCGGGGGGCGGCGAAAAACTGTTTTTT.